This T cell receptor beta chain was identified in a study of blood T cell repertoires in COVID-19. Background on the study: Sites across the United States, Italy and Spain contributed samples from acute and convalescent COVID-19.

This CDR3 spans 17 amino acids. The germline CDR1 and CDR2 sequences are LNHDA and SQIVND (reference sequence). With 1 base clipped from V and 2 bases from J, the junction kept 7 bases outside the gene matches. Assay: immunoSEQ multiplex PCR; the TCRdb copy retains only in-frame clones and omits some. In the table there are 60,000 to 95,000 clones, 91% of which are singletons. The V call is TRBV19, the J call TRBJ2-3; 9 bases are shared with TRBD2. The sequencing input was peripheral blood. The sequence came from a human donor in a cohort sampled during active COVID-19. CDR3 DNA sequence: TGTGCCAGTAGTATAGGTGGAGCGGGGGGTATCACAGATACGCAGTATTTT. Protein sequence: CASSIGGAGGITDTQYF.